This T cell receptor (beta chain) was captured by sequencing in a study of shared clonotypes between healthy human individuals. Healthy and HIV-negative, the adult donors had no recent acute infections or vaccinations. The CDR3 consists of 14 residues. Germline-derived CDR1 and CDR2 are SGHVS and FQNEAQ. V gave up 5 bases and J gave up 5 bases, with 12 bases separating them. The authors split each subset's genomic DNA evenly across several immunoSEQ plates. Profiled with immunoSEQ multiplex PCR; TCRdb holds only in-frame clones, not every one. The table lists about 480,000 clones, roughly 78% of them singletons.

The origin of this receptor is a woman in her thirties or forties in good health. Some clones in this sample may be carry-over from other donors' samples. Sequencing was performed on PBMCs. The genes are TRBV7-8 and TRBJ2-2; D remains unclear. CDR3 loop: CASSPGRRTGELFF. The CDR3 DNA reads as TGTGCCAGCAGCCCCGGCAGGCGGACCGGGGAGCTGTTTTTT.